This T cell receptor beta chain emerged from a study of T cell clonality in common variable immunodeficiency. This clone was counted at least ten times. Its antigen is currently unknown. Both groups were predominantly of Caucasian heritage. Repertoires were generated with immunoSEQ multiplex PCR, while TCRdb's copy carries only in-frame clones and drops some. Observed are 45,000 to 55,000 clones, no singletons, with the top ten taking around 5.4%. Notes on the study in general: Reportedly, TCR beta sequences from common variable immunodeficiency showed fewer deletions and N-nucleotide insertions. The cause of increased CVID clonality remains unclear without subpopulation sequencing. CVID subjects showed higher TCRbeta clonality than healthy controls.

The clonotype comes from a person aged 18-70 years in good health. The sequenced sample consisted of peripheral blood mononuclear cells.

The covered CDR3 bases are TGTGCCAGCAGTTACTCGCAGAATCAGCCC. This encodes CASSYSQNQP. The entire CDR3 is CASSYSQNQPQHF. The chain couples TRBV6-2 or TRBV6-3 to TRBJ1-5; D gene unclear. The CDR3 end lies 3 residues beyond the end of the read and is filled in from the germline J gene. The CDR3 has 13 residues. V was shortened by 0 bases and J by 4 bases, with 4 bases between the two germline ends. In germline, CDR1 is MNHEY, CDR2 SVGEGT.